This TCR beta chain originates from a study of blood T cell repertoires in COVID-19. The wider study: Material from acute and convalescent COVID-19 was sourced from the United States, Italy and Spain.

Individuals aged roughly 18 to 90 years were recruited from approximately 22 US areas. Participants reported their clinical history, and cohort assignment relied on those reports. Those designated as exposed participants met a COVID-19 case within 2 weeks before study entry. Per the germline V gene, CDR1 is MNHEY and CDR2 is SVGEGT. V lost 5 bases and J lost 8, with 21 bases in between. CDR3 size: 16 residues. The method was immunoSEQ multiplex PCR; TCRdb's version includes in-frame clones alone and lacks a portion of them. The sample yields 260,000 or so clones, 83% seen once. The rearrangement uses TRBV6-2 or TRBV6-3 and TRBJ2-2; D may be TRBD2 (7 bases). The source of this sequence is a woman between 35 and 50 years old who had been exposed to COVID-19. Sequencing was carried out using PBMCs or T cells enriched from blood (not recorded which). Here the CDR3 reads CASSLPGRGRVGELFF. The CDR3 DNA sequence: TGTGCCAGCAGTCTACCAGGGCGGGGGCGCGTAGGGGAGCTGTTTTTT.